The 29 T cell receptor beta chains below all came from one sample that was sequenced in a study of blood T cell repertoires in COVID-19. Sequenced by immunoSEQ multiplex PCR; TCRdb stores in-frame clones only, minus some. Among about 140,000 clones, 60% to 85% were seen once, and the ten largest hold approximately 16%. Material for sequencing was peripheral blood. Receptor source: a man between 45 and 60 years old with acute or convalescent COVID-19.

This chain uses TRBV15 with TRBJ2-1, with TRBD2 matching 13 bases. Germline V gene lookup returns CDR1 LNHNV and CDR2 YYDKDF (reference sequence). The CDR3 consists of 15 residues. The J segment lost 6 bases and the V segment lost 3 bases, leaving 2 bases of the junction unmatched. CDR3 region: CATSRGTSGANEQFF. The DNA for the CDR3 is TGTGCCACCAGCAGGGGGACTAGCGGGGCCAATGAGCAGTTCTTC.

This clone was seen ten or more times. The chain is built from TRBV27 and TRBJ1-2, with D unresolved. V lost 8 bases to trimming and J lost 4 bases, with 20 bases between them. The CDR3 consists of 15 residues. CDR1 is MNHEY, CDR2 SMNVEV, per germline (reference sequence). For the CDR3, the DNA is TGTGCCAGCTTTAGTTATGAGGGAGGTCGCTATGGCTACACCTTC. It is translated as CASFSYEGGRYGYTF.

The V call is TRBV2, the J call TRBJ2-5, with D perhaps TRBD2 (5 bases). Germline V gene data show CDR1 as SNHLY and CDR2 as FYNNEI. The CDR3 has 15 amino acids. The V end was cut by 3 bases, the J end by 2 bases, with 13 bases between. The CDR3 nucleotides are TGTGCCAGCAGTGATCTCGGGGTGGGGCAAGAGACCCAGTACTTC. Translation gives CASSDLGVGQETQYF.

This rearrangement joins TRBV9 to TRBJ2-5, with 9 nucleotides matching TRBD1. CDR1 is SGDLS, CDR2 YYNGEE, per germline. The CDR3 spans 15 residues. V lost 3 bases to trimming and J lost 1 base; unmatched junction nucleotides: 4. The CDR3 coding sequence is TGTGCCAGCAGCGAACAGGGGGCGGGCCAAGAGACCCAGTACTTC. This sequence encodes CASSEQGAGQETQYF.

The V call is TRBV27, the J call TRBJ1-2; D is perhaps TRBD1 (6 bases). V lost 4 bases to trimming and J lost 8 bases, with 17 bases between them. The CDR3 covers 14 residues. In germline, CDR1 is MNHEY, CDR2 SMNVEV (reference sequence). This chain's CDR3 is CASSSRPGVGGYTF. CDR3 nucleotides: TGTGCCAGCAGTTCCCGGCCAGGGGTGGGAGGCTACACCTTC.

The rearrangement links TRBV3-1 (or the pseudogene TRBV3-2) to TRBJ2-3, with TRBD2 matching over 12 bases. The CDR3 is 16 residues long. J lost 1 base, V lost 4 bases, and 3 bases had no gene match. Germline CDR1 and CDR2: LGHDT and YNNKEL (reference sequence). CDR3 in amino acids: CASSPRTSGGTDTQYF. The CDR3 nucleotides read TGTGCCAGCAGCCCCCGGACTAGCGGGGGCACAGATACGCAGTATTTT.

The chain is built from TRBV27 and TRBJ1-1; possibly TRBD1 for D (6 bases). Looked up from germline, CDR1 is MNHEY and CDR2 is SMNVEV (reference sequence). CDR3 length: 14 residues. Trimming took off 3 bases at V and 2 bases at J, with 10 bases between the two ends. The CDR3 sequence: CASSLGGANTEAFF. DNA of the CDR3: TGTGCCAGCAGTTTGGGGGGGGCCAACACTGAAGCTTTCTTT.

The gene calls are TRBV6-5 and TRBJ1-6, with a tentative D call TRBD1 (5 bases). Trimming left V 4 bases short and J 5 bases short, with 12 bases between. From germline, CDR1 is MNHEY and CDR2 SVGAGI. The CDR3 extends over 15 amino acids. CDR3 nucleotides: TGTGCCAGCAGTTCGACAGAGATGAATAATTCACCCCTCCACTTT. This encodes CASSSTEMNNSPLHF.

The J gene is TRBJ1-3, the V gene TRBV3-1 (or the pseudogene TRBV3-2), with D hard to call. Germline CDR1 is LGHDT and CDR2 is YNNKEL (reference sequence). The CDR3 loop spans 14 amino acids. Trimming cost V 3 bases and J 4 bases, with 10 bases left between them. DNA of the CDR3: TGTGCCAGCAGCCATGGAGGAACAGGAAACACCATATATTTT. Amino acids: CASSHGGTGNTIYF.

V is TRBV4-1 and J is TRBJ1-3; 12 bases map to TRBD1. Germline lookup yields CDR1 MGHRA and CDR2 YSYEKL. The CDR3 runs 20 residues. The V and J ends lost 0 bases and 3 bases, in that order; junction bases with no gene match: 12. CDR3 coding DNA: TGCGCCAGCAGCCAAGAGGCTGGGACAGGGGGCAGTTTCGGTGGAAACACCATATATTTT. Translation: CASSQEAGTGGSFGGNTIYF.

The chain links TRBV29-1 to TRBJ2-5, with unresolved D. V dropped 2 bases and J dropped 6 bases, with 7 bases sitting between them. The V gene's germline CDR1 is SQVTM and CDR2 ANQGSEA. The CDR3 has 11 residues. The CDR3 sequence: CSVELIQTQYF. CDR3 DNA sequence: TGCAGCGTTGAATTAATCCAGACCCAGTACTTC.

V and J are TRBV9 and TRBJ2-3, with 7 bases identical to TRBD1. Germline V gene data show CDR1 as SGDLS and CDR2 as YYNGEE. The CDR3 loop spans 15 amino acids. Trimming at V came to 3 bases and at J to 5 bases, leaving 9 bases not matched to a gene. The CDR3 sequence is CASSDRGWEGDTQYF. The CDR3 DNA reads as TGTGCCAGCAGCGACAGGGGTTGGGAAGGAGATACGCAGTATTTT. Full variable domain (rest looked up from reference TRBV9 and TRBJ2-3): DSGVTQTPKHLITATGQRVTLRCSPRSGDLSVYWYQQSLDQGLQFLIQYYNGEERAKGNILERFSAQQFPDLHSELNLSSLELGDSALYFCASSDRGWEGDTQYFGPGTRLTVL.

This clone has a single count. The chain links TRBV9 to TRBJ1-2; D may be TRBD1 (5 bases). CDR3 length: 15 amino acids. Germline CDR1 and CDR2: SGDLS and YYNGEE. V was cut by 4 bases and J by 4 bases, with 17 bases left in between. Here the CDR3 reads CASSPPGRGVYGYTF. The CDR3 DNA reads TGTGCCAGCAGCCCCCCCGGTCGGGGGGTCTATGGCTACACCTTC.

V and J are TRBV10-2 and TRBJ2-7, with 10 nucleotides matching TRBD2. This CDR3 region has 17 residues. Trimming cost V 8 bases and J 5 bases; bases outside gene matches: 18. The germline CDR1 and CDR2 sequences are WSHSY and SAAADI. CDR3 DNA sequence: TGCGCCAGCTTAGGGCCCAGCGGGGGGGGGCCTATAGACGAGCAGTACTTC. Protein product: CASLGPSGGGPIDEQYF.

The chain combines TRBV2 with TRBJ2-2; TRBD1 is a possible D gene (6 bases). V dropped 8 bases and J dropped 2 bases, with 15 bases sitting between them. Germline loops: CDR1 SNHLY, CDR2 FYNNEI. The length of the CDR3 is 15 residues. CDR3 DNA: TGTGCCAGCTCTTCCCGACAGGTCAACACCGGGGAGCTGTTTTTT. Protein: CASSSRQVNTGELFF.

The chain is built from TRBV18 and TRBJ1-3; D uncertain. The CDR3 has 15 amino acids. Trimming shortened V by 3 bases and J by 0 bases, and 9 bases separated the two germline ends. Germline V gene sequence: CDR1 KGHSH, CDR2 LQKENI. The CDR3 reads CASSPYESSGNTIYF. In nucleotides, the CDR3 is TGTGCCAGCTCACCGTACGAGAGCTCTGGAAACACCATATATTTT.

V usage is TRBV10-2 and J usage is TRBJ1-1; D might be TRBD1 (6 bases). The CDR3 is made up of 14 amino acids. V lost 6 bases and J 4 bases, leaving 15 bases between the germline ends. The germline gives CDR1 WSHSY, CDR2 SAAADI. The CDR3 DNA sequence: TGCGCCAGCAGGGGGCAGGGGCCCGGCACTGAAGCTTTCTTT. Translated: CASRGQGPGTEAFF.

The chain employs TRBV28 and TRBJ1-6; 8 bases align to TRBD1. V lost 6 bases to trimming and J lost 6 bases; unmatched junction nucleotides: 10. There are 16 residues in the CDR3. Per the germline V gene, CDR1 is MDHEN and CDR2 is SYDVKM. Here the CDR3 DNA reads TGTGCCAGCAGCCGCACAGGGGGGAAGATTAATTCACCCCTCCACTTT. Its translation is CASSRTGGKINSPLHF.

The chain joins TRBV6-1 to TRBJ1-1; TRBD1 aligns across 7 bases. V was clipped by 3 bases and J by 2 bases; unmatched bases: 9. The length of the CDR3 is 16 residues. The germline CDR1 and CDR2 sequences are MNHNS and SASEGT. CDR3 DNA: TGTGCCAGCAGTGATCGTACCGGGACAGCAAACACTGAAGCTTTCTTT. Its translation: CASSDRTGTANTEAFF.

The chain links TRBV4-1 to TRBJ2-6; 7 bases are shared with TRBD2. In germline, CDR1 is MGHRA, CDR2 YSYEKL. V was pared by 4 bases and J by 0 bases, with 6 bases of the junction left unmatched. This CDR3 is built from 17 residues. In DNA, the CDR3 is TGCGCCAGCAGCCGTGGGGGGGTCCCCTCTGGGGCCAACGTCCTGACTTTC. Encoded protein: CASSRGGVPSGANVLTF.

Details on this clone: Other DNA sequences in this specimen translate into the identical CDR3. The rearrangement links TRBV12-5 to TRBJ2-5; TRBD1 is a possible D gene (5 bases). Germline CDR1 reads LGHNT; CDR2 reads FRNRAP. Trimming stripped 6 bases from V and 5 bases from J, with 13 bases between. The CDR3 runs to 13 residues. CDR3 amino acids: CASGGLRPETQYF. CDR3 sequence (DNA): TGTGCTAGTGGGGGGCTACGGCCCGAGACCCAGTACTTC.

The chain links TRBV7-6 to TRBJ1-1, with 9 bases lining up with TRBD1. This CDR3 spans 13 amino acids. With V trimmed by 5 bases and J by 4 bases, 2 bases remained unmatched. CDR1 is SGHVS and CDR2 is FNYEAQ in the germline V gene. Written as DNA, the CDR3 is TGTGCCAGCAGCCCGGGACAGGGCACTGAAGCTTTCTTT. This codes for CASSPGQGTEAFF.

The chain has TRBV28 and TRBJ2-7, with 7 bases that match TRBD1. Trimming removed 5 bases from V and 3 bases from J; junction bases left unmatched: 10. This CDR3 spans 15 amino acids. In germline, CDR1 is MDHEN, CDR2 SYDVKM. CDR3 bases: TGTGCCAGCAGTGAAGGATCGGGACAGAGCTACGAGCAGTACGTC. Its translation is CASSEGSGQSYEQYV.

The rearrangement links TRBV6-5 to TRBJ2-5; 8 nucleotides line up with TRBD2. Germline loops: CDR1 MNHEY, CDR2 SVGAGI. This CDR3 has 13 amino acids. Losses at the gene ends were 8 bases for V and 3 bases for J; bases not matched to a gene: 5. The CDR3 DNA is TGTGCCAGCTCCGTTAGCGGGGAAGAGACCCAGTACTTC. This encodes CASSVSGEETQYF.

This rearrangement joins TRBV29-1 to TRBJ2-1; 15 bases are a match to TRBD2. Per the germline V gene, CDR1 is SQVTM and CDR2 is ANQGSEA. V dropped 5 bases and J dropped 9; count of bases not matched to a gene: 8. The CDR3 totals 15 residues. This chain's CDR3 is CSVRTSGGAGGEQFF. CDR3 coding DNA: TGCAGCGTTAGGACTAGCGGGGGGGCCGGTGGTGAGCAGTTCTTC.

In its sample, this clone was seen a few times. The genes are TRBV5-6 and TRBJ2-7; TRBD1 matches at 11 bases. Trimming removed 0 bases from V and 2 bases from J; junction bases left unmatched: 4. The germline gives CDR1 SGHDT, CDR2 YYEEEE. CDR3 length: 16 amino acids. As DNA, the CDR3 is TGTGCCAGCAGCTTGGATCCGGGACAGGGGGCCTACGAGCAGTACTTC. Protein product: CASSLDPGQGAYEQYF.

Only one count was recorded for this clone. J is TRBJ2-5 and V is TRBV2; the match to TRBD2 covers 12 bases. The CDR3 sequence is 16 residues long. Trimming cost V 3 bases and J 2 bases; bases outside gene matches: 4. Germline values: CDR1 SNHLY, CDR2 FYNNEI. The chain's CDR3 is CASSEETSGGQETQYF. CDR3 bases: TGTGCCAGCAGTGAGGAGACTAGCGGGGGACAAGAGACCCAGTACTTC.

This clone occurred many times. The chain recombines TRBV5-1 with TRBJ2-3, with 7 bases fitting TRBD1. This CDR3 is built from 14 residues. The J segment lost 6 bases and the V segment lost 5 bases, leaving 9 bases of the junction unmatched. Germline V gives CDR1 SGHRS, CDR2 YFSETQ. CDR3: CASSQTTGADTQYF. CDR3 coding DNA: TGCGCCAGCAGTCAAACCACAGGGGCCGATACGCAGTATTTT.

The rearrangement joins TRBV12-3 or TRBV12-4 to TRBJ1-5, with no clear D. V lost 7 bases, J lost 11 bases, and 18 bases lay in between. The CDR3 loop spans 13 amino acids. The CDR3 region has the DNA TGTGCCAGCACCTTCGGACGGAGGGCGGCCCAGCATTTT. This sequence encodes CASTFGRRAAQHF.